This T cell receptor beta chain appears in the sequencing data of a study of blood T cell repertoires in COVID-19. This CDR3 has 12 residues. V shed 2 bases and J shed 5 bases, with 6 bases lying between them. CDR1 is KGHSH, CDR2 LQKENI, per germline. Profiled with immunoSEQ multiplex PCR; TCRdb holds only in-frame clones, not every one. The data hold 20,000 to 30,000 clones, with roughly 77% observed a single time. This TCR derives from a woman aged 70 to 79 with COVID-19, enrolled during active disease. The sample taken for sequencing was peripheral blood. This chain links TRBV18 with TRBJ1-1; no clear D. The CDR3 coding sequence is TGTGCCAGCTCACCAACGGGGACTGAAGCTTTCTTT. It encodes CASSPTGTEAFF.